This record looks at one T cell receptor beta chain sequence and its context. A much larger clone is a single base away; this may be a read error. Trimming took off 6 bases at V and 1 base at J, with 1 base between the two ends. The V gene's germline CDR1 is MNHNS and CDR2 SASEGT. This CDR3 contains 10 residues. The sample belongs to a study of CD8 T cells in ankylosing spondylitis. Quantitative 5'-RACE with molecular barcodes generated TCR beta libraries. TCRdb reprocessed the 5' RACE reads with MiXCR, giving one entry per CDR3 protein. The sample carries 350,000 to 450,000 distinct CDR3 sequences, 20% recorded once.

This TCR was recovered from a male donor with ankylosing spondylitis or in good health (not recorded which). The specimen sequenced was blood, either unsorted or a sorted T cell fraction (not recorded which). The chain couples TRBV6-1 to TRBJ2-7; D remains unclear. The CDR3 is CASRSYEQYF. Here the CDR3 DNA reads TGTGCCAGCAGGTCCTACGAGCAGTACTTC.